This is a list of T cell receptor beta chains from one sample in a study of blood T cell repertoires in COVID-19. Here immunoSEQ multiplex PCR was the method, and the copy in TCRdb shows in-frame clones only, minus some. The top ten clones hold about 3% of a sample with a few hundred thousand clones, about 89% of them seen once. The sequenced sample was peripheral blood. The source of these receptors is a woman in her thirties with COVID-19, enrolled during active disease. Each CDR3 is given with its conserved first and last residue. A D gene is named only where the DNA matches it firmly. Clone size is shown for a subset of rows, as once, few, many or a class of expanded clone.

>TRBV6-2/TRBV6-3|TRBJ1-1|NA|NA
TGTGCCAGCAGTCGTCAGGGGACTGAAGCTTTCTTT
CASSRQGTEAFF
>TRBV27|TRBJ1-6|NA|NA
TGTGCCAGCAGTTTCCGGGTCGAAAATTCACCCCTCCACTTT
CASSFRVENSPLHF
>TRBV5-4|TRBJ2-6|NA|TRBD1
TGTGCCAGCAGCTTGGCCCCACACCGGACAGGCGTCCTGACTTTC
CASSLAPHRTGVLTF
>TRBV6-4|TRBJ2-3|NA|TRBD2
TGTGCCAGCGCGACTAGCGGGGGGGAATCAGATACGCAGTATTTT
CASATSGGESDTQYF
>TRBV7-2|TRBJ2-4|NA|NA
TGTGCCAGCAGCTTAGGGCGGGGCGTATCCGAAAACATTCAGTACTTC
CASSLGRGVSENIQYF
>TRBV7-7|TRBJ2-5|NA|TRBD2
TGTGCTAGCAGCTTAAACTGGGGGGGGCAAGAGACCCAGTACTTC
CASSLNWGGQETQYF
>TRBV12-3/TRBV12-4|TRBJ2-5|NA|NA
TGTGCCAGCAGGACCCTAGCTTCGGAGACCCAGTACTTC
CASRTLASETQYF
>TRBV2|TRBJ2-3|NA|TRBD2
TGTGCCAGCAGCAGACCGACTAGCGGGCAAACAGATACGCAGTATTTT
CASSRPTSGQTDTQYF
>TRBV5-1|TRBJ1-2|NA|NA
TGCGCCAGCAGCCCCCTGGGGGGAGCGGGGGGAAACTATGGCTACACCTTC
CASSPLGGAGGNYGYTF
>TRBV3-1/TRBV3-2|TRBJ2-5|NA|TRBD2
TGTGCCAGCTTCGGCGGGTGGGCTAGCGGGAGAGGAGAGACCCAGTACTTC
CASFGGWASGRGETQYF
>TRBV19|TRBJ1-5|NA|TRBD1
TGTGCCAGTAGTCTTGGGACAGGTGATAGCAATCAGCCCCAGCATTTT
CASSLGTGDSNQPQHF
>TRBV7-2|TRBJ2-5|NA|NA
TGTGCCAGCAGCTCGCCGACTAGAGAGACCCAGTACTTC
CASSSPTRETQYF
>TRBV10-3|TRBJ2-1|NA|NA
TGTGCCATTGGGGGGTACAATGAGCAGTTCTTC
CAIGGYNEQFF
>TRBV7-8|TRBJ1-5|NA|TRBD1
TGTGCCAGCAGCTTGGGGACAGGGTTTTTTCAGCCCCAGCATTTT
CASSLGTGFFQPQHF
>TRBV3-1/TRBV3-2|TRBJ1-2|once|TRBD1
TGTGCCAGCAGCCAAGATTCCCAACCGGGACAGGGCTACACCTTC
CASSQDSQPGQGYTF
>TRBV19|TRBJ2-1|NA|NA
TGTGCCAGTGCCCGGACTACCTACAATGAGCAGTTCTTC
CASARTTYNEQFF
>TRBV19|TRBJ1-1|NA|NA
TGTGCCAGTAGTATTGAGACAGCCATGAACACTGAAGCTTTCTTT
CASSIETAMNTEAFF
>TRBV29-1|TRBJ2-1|once|TRBD2
TGCAGCGTTGACAGGATTGAGCGGGGGGGCCGAAATGAGCAGTTCTTC
CSVDRIERGGRNEQFF
>TRBV3-1/TRBV3-2|TRBJ1-2|NA|NA
TGTGCCAGCAGCCAACCTAACCAGGGGTATGGCTACACCTTC
CASSQPNQGYGYTF
>TRBV24-1|TRBJ2-1|NA|TRBD2
TGTGCCACCAGTGACCCTACGACTAGCGGACATTACAATGAGCAGTTCTTC
CATSDPTTSGHYNEQFF
>TRBV2|TRBJ2-3|NA|TRBD2
TGTGCCAGCACTCGACTAGCGGGAGGAGTGGATACGCAGTATTTT
CASTRLAGGVDTQYF
>TRBV11-3|TRBJ1-6|NA|NA
TGTGCCAGCAGCCGGGACTCTAGCTCCTATAATTCACCCCTCCACTTT
CASSRDSSSYNSPLHF
>TRBV10-2|TRBJ1-2|NA|NA
TGCGCCAGCAGTGACCCCGGACAGCTCTCCGCAAACTATGGCTACACCTTC
CASSDPGQLSANYGYTF
>TRBV29-1|TRBJ1-1|NA|TRBD1
TGCAGCGTTGGCCCCCAGGGGGCGATCACTGAAGCTTTCTTT
CSVGPQGAITEAFF
>TRBV10-3|TRBJ2-3|NA|NA
TGTGCCATCAGTTACAGGGAGGGGGCAGATACGCAGTATTTT
CAISYREGADTQYF
>TRBV5-1|TRBJ2-2|NA|TRBD2
TGCGCCAGCAGCGAATTAGCGGGAGGGAGGACCGGGGAGCTGTTTTTT
CASSELAGGRTGELFF
>TRBV4-2|TRBJ2-7|NA|NA
TGTGCCAGCAGCCAAGCGGGGCAGGGGAATCCTTACGAGCAGTACTTC
CASSQAGQGNPYEQYF
>TRBV7-9|TRBJ2-5|NA|TRBD2
TGTGCCAGCGGACTGGGTAGCGGGGGGCAAGAGACCCAGTACTTC
CASGLGSGGQETQYF
>TRBV2|TRBJ2-3|NA|TRBD2
TGTGCCAGCAGTCGGCTAGCGGGGGAAAACACAGATACGCAGTATTTT
CASSRLAGENTDTQYF
>TRBV15|TRBJ1-5|NA|NA
TGTGCCACCAGTGAGGGAGACGCCCAGCATTTT
CATSEGDAQHF
>TRBV27|TRBJ1-1|once|NA
TGTGCCAGCAGTTTGTATAGGAACACTGAAGCTTTCTTT
CASSLYRNTEAFF
>TRBV20-1|TRBJ2-4|NA|TRBD2
TGCAGTGCTAGTGGACTAGCGGGAGCGGGAAACATTCAGTACTTC
CSASGLAGAGNIQYF
>TRBV11-3|TRBJ2-2|NA|NA
TGTGCCAGCAGCCTACAGGGCCCTCACACCGGGGAGCTGTTTTTT
CASSLQGPHTGELFF
>TRBV4-3|TRBJ2-1|NA|TRBD2
TGCGCCAGCAGCCAAGATTGGGCTAGCGGGAGTCTTGAGCAGTTCTTC
CASSQDWASGSLEQFF
>TRBV19|TRBJ1-3|NA|NA
TGTGCCAGTAGTATAGCGGGAAACACCATATATTTT
CASSIAGNTIYF
>TRBV7-9|TRBJ1-1|NA|NA
TGTGCCAGCAGCAGGGACATGGAGACTGAAGCTTTCTTT
CASSRDMETEAFF
>TRBV19|TRBJ1-2|NA|NA
TGTGCCAGTAGTATAGATGGCGCAGGTCACTATGGCTACACCTTC
CASSIDGAGHYGYTF
>TRBV5-1|TRBJ1-2|few|TRBD1
TGCGCCAGCAGCCCGACAGGGTTTGGCTACACCTTC
CASSPTGFGYTF